This entry describes one T cell receptor (beta chain). This CDR3 is 12 amino acids long. Losses at the gene ends were 2 bases for V and 14 bases for J; bases not matched to a gene: 6. CDR1 and CDR2 from the germline V gene are SEHNR and FQNEAQ (reference sequence). These data are taken from a study of T cell clones after liver transplantation. Overall study: Samples came from ITN030ST, which attempted immunosuppression withdrawal within 2 years of liver transplantation. A pre-transplant mixed lymphocyte reaction with TCRbeta sequencing defined graft-donor-reactive clones followed in post-transplant blood.

Clones were read by immunoSEQ multiplex PCR, and TCRdb kept only the in-frame ones, dropping some. The sample carries about 75,000 clones, 80% to 85% recorded once. J is TRBJ2-1 and V is TRBV7-9, with 7 bases identical to TRBD1. This specimen consisted of CD4+ T cells from blood, obtained around 50 months after liver transplant. The TCR was taken from a human patient who received a liver transplant. Some T cells may have come from the graft donor. CDR3 amino acids: CASSLPRDSKFF. DNA for the CDR3: TGTGCCAGCAGCTTACCCAGGGACAGTAAGTTCTTC. Filled out from reference TRBV7-9 and TRBJ2-1, the complete variable domain reads DTGVSQNPRHKITKRGQNVTFRCDPISEHNRLYWYRQTLGQGPEFLTYFQNEAQLEKSRLLSDRFSAERPKGSFSTLEIQRTEQGDSAMYLCASSLPRDSKFFGPGTRLTVL.